The T cell receptor beta chain under discussion was sequenced for a study of identical twins. Overall study findings and caveats: Memory repertoires showed no such pattern, whereas abundant cord blood beta clonotypes carried fewer insertions. One should note that invariant MAIT and iNKT cells could partly confound zero-insertion analyses.

A universal primer site was created by template switching, with the cDNA bearing unique molecular identifiers. TCRdb called the 5' RACE reads again in MiXCR, with one record for every CDR3 protein. This sample has about 570,000 distinct CDR3 sequences, with 9% to 10% found just once. There are many counts of this clonotype. What it recognizes is unknown. Per the germline V gene, CDR1 is SNHLY and CDR2 is FYNNEI. Trimming cost V 6 bases and J 0 bases, with 8 bases left between them. CDR3 length equals 13 residues. This sample was also put to use in a study of yellow fever vaccine responses in identical twins. That paper states: Twins' vaccine T cell response reportedly seemed partly convergent, partly personalized.

This receptor was taken from a woman younger than 35 in good health. The gene calls are TRBV2 and TRBJ1-1; maybe TRBD1 (5 bases). Material: PBMCs. Here the CDR3 reads CASRAQVNTEAFF. CDR3 nucleotides: TGTGCCAGCAGGGCACAGGTGAACACTGAAGCTTTCTTT.